Presented here are 21 T cell receptor beta chains from one specimen sequenced in a study of blood T cell repertoires in COVID-19. Assay: immunoSEQ multiplex PCR; the TCRdb copy retains only in-frame clones and omits some. Altogether roughly 140,000 clones are present, about 82% being singletons, with the ten largest covering 6.2%. The sequenced sample consisted of PBMCs or T cells enriched from blood (not recorded which). The receptors originated from a woman aged 40-49 years who had recovered from COVID-19.

The chain employs TRBV9 and TRBJ2-1; no definite D call. CDR1 SGDLS and CDR2 YYNGEE come from the germline V gene. The CDR3 spans 15 residues. Trimming removed 0 bases from V and 1 base from J, with 8 bases in between. The CDR3 DNA is TGTGCCAGCAGCGTAGATGATAGTTCCTACAATGAGCAGTTCTTC. Translation gives CASSVDDSSYNEQFF.

The chain is built from TRBV3-1 (or the pseudogene TRBV3-2) and TRBJ1-4; D call uncertain. CDR1 and CDR2 from the germline V gene are LGHDT and YNNKEL (reference sequence). The germline V and J ends were trimmed by 2 bases and 11 bases, with 15 bases remaining between them. This CDR3 has 14 residues. CDR3: CASSQMNSANKLFF. DNA for the CDR3: TGTGCCAGCAGCCAAATGAACAGTGCCAATAAACTGTTTTTT.

This chain links TRBV6-5 with TRBJ1-5; a weak D match, TRBD1 (6 bases). The CDR3 extends over 14 amino acids. V was trimmed by 5 bases and J by 4 bases, leaving 12 bases between them. Germline V gene lookup returns CDR1 MNHEY and CDR2 SVGAGI. CDR3 DNA sequence: TGTGCCAGCAGTCCCACAGGGAGAAATCAGCCCCAGCATTTT. Translation gives CASSPTGRNQPQHF.

V and J are TRBV7-8 and TRBJ1-2; the match to TRBD1 covers 7 bases. The CDR3 extends over 16 amino acids. V lost 5 bases and J lost 7; bases outside the gene matches: 16. The V gene's germline CDR1 is SGHVS and CDR2 FQNEAQ. As DNA, the CDR3 is TGTGCCAGCAGCCATCCCCTAGTAACAGGGGTCGCTGGCTACACCTTC. It specifies CASSHPLVTGVAGYTF.

The chain has TRBV20-1 and TRBJ1-2; the match to TRBD1 covers 8 bases. V trimming: 3 bases; J trimming: 2 bases; junction bases outside the gene matches: 5. This CDR3 is built from 14 residues. CDR1 is DFQATT, CDR2 SNEGSKA, per germline (reference sequence). CDR3 sequence: CSASWAGGNYGYTF. Written as DNA, the CDR3 is TGCAGTGCTAGTTGGGCAGGGGGCAACTATGGCTACACCTTC.

This chain connects TRBV25-1 to TRBJ1-5; TRBD1 matches at 12 bases. In germline, CDR1 is MGHDK, CDR2 SYGVNS. The V segment lost 4 bases and the J segment 9 bases; nucleotides outside the gene matches: 4. The CDR3 has 14 amino acids. The CDR3, as DNA: TGTGCCAGCAGTGGGGACAGGGGGCGGGGGCCCCAGCATTTT. Protein: CASSGDRGRGPQHF.

The rearrangement uses TRBV6-4 and TRBJ1-4, with 9 positions matching TRBD1. Germline CDR1 MRHNA, CDR2 SNTAGT. CDR3 length equals 15 residues. Trimming cost V 3 bases and J 8 bases; bases outside gene matches: 7. CDR3 protein: CASSEDRGKGEKLFF. In nucleotides, the CDR3 is TGTGCCAGCAGTGAAGACAGGGGGAAAGGGGAAAAACTGTTTTTT.

This chain connects TRBV30 to TRBJ1-2; TRBD1 matches 7 bases. The CDR3 is made up of 14 amino acids. Germline trimming cut 2 bases from V and 4 bases from J; bases unmatched to any gene: 7. Per germline, CDR1 GTSNPN and CDR2 SVGIG (reference sequence). CDR3 region: CAWSTQGGPYGYTF. The CDR3 nucleotides are TGTGCCTGGAGTACGCAGGGGGGACCCTATGGCTACACCTTC.

V gene TRBV19 combines with J gene TRBJ1-1; the D is unclear. The CDR3 is made up of 14 amino acids. V gave up 6 bases and J gave up 1 base, with 12 bases separating them. In germline, CDR1 is LNHDA, CDR2 SQIVND (reference sequence). CDR3 DNA sequence: TGTGCCAGTAGCCATTTTCAGGAGAACACTGAAGCTTTCTTT. It yields the protein CASSHFQENTEAFF.

This chain connects TRBV2 to TRBJ2-7; 9 positions agree with TRBD2. The germline gives CDR1 SNHLY, CDR2 FYNNEI. The CDR3 consists of 15 residues. With 6 bases clipped from V and 4 bases from J, the junction kept 10 bases outside the gene matches. The CDR3 protein is CASRQTSGMAYEQYF. CDR3 DNA sequence: TGTGCCAGCAGGCAGACTAGCGGTATGGCATACGAGCAGTACTTC.

The chain recombines TRBV14 with TRBJ2-5; 14 nucleotides agree with TRBD2. This CDR3 contains 16 residues. Germline assignment: CDR1 SGHDN and CDR2 FVKESK. The V and J ends lost 8 bases and 5 bases, in that order; junction bases with no gene match: 10. The CDR3 loop is CASAAWTSGRSETQYF. CDR3 sequence (DNA): TGTGCCAGCGCGGCCTGGACTAGCGGGAGGTCGGAGACCCAGTACTTC.

The V and J genes are TRBV9 and TRBJ2-2, with 12 bases aligning to TRBD2. Germline CDR1 and CDR2: SGDLS and YYNGEE. V lost 4 bases to trimming and J lost 4 bases; unmatched junction nucleotides: 20. This CDR3 spans 21 amino acids. Here the CDR3 reads CASSSPRGATSGSWVTGELFF. The DNA for the CDR3 is TGTGCCAGCAGCTCCCCCAGGGGCGCGACTAGCGGGAGTTGGGTCACCGGGGAGCTGTTTTTT.

This chain joins TRBV7-8 and TRBJ1-1; unclear D gene. Germline CDR1 and CDR2: SGHVS and FQNEAQ. CDR3 size: 15 residues. Between the trimmed V and J ends, which lost 5 bases and 3 bases, there was a span of 16 bases. This chain's CDR3 is CASSLSGRVDTEAFF. For the CDR3, the DNA is TGTGCCAGCAGCCTAAGCGGGAGGGTGGACACTGAAGCTTTCTTT. Full variable domain (outside the CDR3, taken from reference TRBV7-8 and TRBJ1-1): GAGVSQSPRYKVAKRGQDVALRCDPISGHVSLFWYQQALGQGPEFLTYFQNEAQLDKSGLPSDRFFAERPEGSVSTLKIQRTQQEDSAVYLCASSLSGRVDTEAFFGQGTRLTVV.

Here the CDR3 reads CAISELGEAGNTIYF. In DNA, the CDR3 is TGTGCCATCAGTGAGTTAGGGGAAGCTGGAAACACCATATATTTT. The rearrangement uses TRBV10-3 and TRBJ1-3, with D possibly TRBD1 on 5 matching bases. This CDR3 contains 15 residues. Between the trimmed V and J ends, which lost 1 base and 2 bases, there was a span of 9 bases. The germline gives CDR1 ENHRY, CDR2 SYGVKD.

This clone was counted a few times. The CDR3, as DNA: TGTGCCAGTAGTCCCCCCGGGGGGCGTCGTAATCCTGAAGCTTTCTTT. Its protein is CASSPPGGRRNPEAFF. The rearrangement joins TRBV19 to TRBJ1-1; weak D call: TRBD1 (6 bases). Trimming pared 5 bases from V and 6 bases from J, leaving 22 bases between. The CDR3 covers 16 residues. Per the germline V gene, CDR1 is LNHDA and CDR2 is SQIVND (reference sequence).

In its sample, this clone was seen once. This sequence joins TRBV25-1 and TRBJ2-7; 8 bases are shared with TRBD2. V lost 3 bases and J lost 3; bases outside the gene matches: 13. Germline CDR1 and CDR2: MGHDK and SYGVNS. CDR3 length equals 17 residues. CDR3 sequence: CASSEYRTGGPFYEQYF. DNA for the CDR3: TGTGCCAGCAGTGAGTATCGGACGGGAGGGCCCTTCTACGAGCAGTACTTC.

The V and J genes are TRBV29-1 and TRBJ1-6; maybe TRBD1 (6 bases). The length of the CDR3 is 13 residues. Trimming pared 5 bases from V and 8 bases from J, leaving 13 bases between. Germline CDR1 SQVTM, CDR2 ANQGSEA. The chain's CDR3 is CSVRGGEDSPLHF. The DNA of the CDR3 is TGCAGCGTTCGTGGGGGCGAGGATTCACCCCTCCACTTT.

The chain uses TRBV10-3 and TRBJ2-7; D is possibly TRBD2 (5 bases). Germline CDR1 reads ENHRY; CDR2 reads SYGVKD. The V gene lost 7 bases and the J gene lost 6 bases, with 16 bases spanning the gap. The CDR3 is made up of 13 amino acids. The CDR3 region has the DNA TGTGCCATCAAAGTGGCCGGGGTGAGCGAGCAGTACTTC. This translates into CAIKVAGVSEQYF.

A few counts support this clone. This sequence joins TRBV3-1 (or the pseudogene TRBV3-2) and TRBJ1-2; D unresolved. This CDR3 has 15 amino acids. The V and J ends lost 1 base and 7 bases respectively, with 16 bases between them. Germline CDR1 reads LGHDT; CDR2 reads YNNKEL (reference sequence). Here the CDR3 DNA reads TGTGCCAGCAGCCAAGTGCAAGGAGTAGTGGGTGGCTACACCTTC. Translating it yields CASSQVQGVVGGYTF.

This clone was seen only a few times. The chain carries TRBV7-3 and TRBJ2-2; 9 nucleotides agree with TRBD1. V shed 5 bases and J 7 bases; nucleotides not matched to a gene: 5. Germline V gene sequence: CDR1 SGHTA, CDR2 FQGTGA. The length of the CDR3 is 14 residues. In DNA form, the CDR3 reads TGTGCCAGCAGCGTTAACAGGGGGCACGGGGAGCTGTTTTTT. Protein: CASSVNRGHGELFF.

This clone was counted once. V and J are TRBV19 and TRBJ2-3; 8 bases are a match to TRBD2. Trimming cost V 5 bases and J 0 bases; bases outside gene matches: 7. Per germline, CDR1 LNHDA and CDR2 SQIVND (reference sequence). CDR3 size: 16 residues. This chain's CDR3 is CASSVPGGPSTDTQYF. The CDR3 coding sequence is TGTGCCAGTAGTGTGCCGGGGGGGCCTAGCACAGATACGCAGTATTTT. Full variable domain (remainder filled in from reference TRBV19 and TRBJ2-3): DGGITQSPKYLFRKEGQNVTLSCEQNLNHDAMYWYRQDPGQGLRLIYYSQIVNDFQKGDIAEGYSVSREKKESFPLTVTSAQKNPTAFYLCASSVPGGPSTDTQYFGPGTRLTVL.